This paragraph covers one T cell receptor beta chain sequence. This entry comes from a study of OX40 agonist ivuxolimab in advanced cancers. On the study more broadly: Dose-escalation patients suffered from hepatocellular carcinoma, melanoma, renal cell or head and neck cancer.

Blood draws occurred at baseline, cycle 4 day 1, and cycle 7 day 1. CDR1 and CDR2 from the germline V gene are SGDLS and YYNGEE. The CDR3 totals 13 residues. Trimming pared 4 bases from V and 3 bases from J, leaving 7 bases between. Sequencing used immunoSEQ multiplex PCR; TCRdb keeps in-frame clones, though not all of them. Among approximately 19,000 clones listed, about 88% were seen once. The rearrangement joins TRBV9 to TRBJ2-2; D unclear. Sequenced here: CD4+ or CD8+ T cells sorted from blood, sampled in a trial of the OX40 agonist ivuxolimab. The TCR originated in an adult with an advanced solid tumor such as melanoma, head and neck, liver or kidney cancer. Here the CDR3 reads CASSQQYTGELFF. CDR3 nucleotides: TGTGCCAGCAGCCAACAGTACACCGGGGAGCTGTTTTTT. Full variable domain (remainder filled in from reference TRBV9 and TRBJ2-2): DSGVTQTPKHLITATGQRVTLRCSPRSGDLSVYWYQQSLDQGLQFLIQYYNGEERAKGNILERFSAQQFPDLHSELNLSSLELGDSALYFCASSQQYTGELFFGEGSRLTVL.